This T cell receptor (beta chain) was retrieved from a study of blood T cell repertoires in COVID-19. V lost 6 bases to trimming and J lost 4 bases; unmatched junction nucleotides: 8. The CDR3 spans 15 residues. CDR1 and CDR2 (germline): SGHVS, FNYEAQ. Authors' processing steps: Counts of nucleated cells, estimated from reference gene primer amplification, were obtained. TCRdb's copy holds only in-frame clones and misses some; the assay was immunoSEQ multiplex PCR. V and J calls plus clone size are reproduced from that table; the DNA served to infer D and trimming. The data contain fewer than 500,000 clones, roughly four fifths of them singletons.

The rearrangement uses TRBV7-6 and TRBJ2-3; 9 bases fit TRBD1. The sequenced sample was peripheral blood. This TCR derives from a human donor with acute or convalescent COVID-19. The donor label of this sample is uncertain. CDR3 coding DNA: TGTGCCAGCAGTCGGGACAGGGCTTCGGCAGATACGCAGTATTTT. Protein sequence: CASSRDRASADTQYF. Using reference TRBV7-6 and TRBJ2-3 for the parts outside the CDR3, the full variable domain is GAGVSQSPRYKVTKRGQDVALRCDPISGHVSLYWYRQALGQGPEFLTYFNYEAQQDKSGLPNDRFSAERPEGSISTLTIQRTEQRDSAMYRCASSRDRASADTQYFGPGTRLTVL.